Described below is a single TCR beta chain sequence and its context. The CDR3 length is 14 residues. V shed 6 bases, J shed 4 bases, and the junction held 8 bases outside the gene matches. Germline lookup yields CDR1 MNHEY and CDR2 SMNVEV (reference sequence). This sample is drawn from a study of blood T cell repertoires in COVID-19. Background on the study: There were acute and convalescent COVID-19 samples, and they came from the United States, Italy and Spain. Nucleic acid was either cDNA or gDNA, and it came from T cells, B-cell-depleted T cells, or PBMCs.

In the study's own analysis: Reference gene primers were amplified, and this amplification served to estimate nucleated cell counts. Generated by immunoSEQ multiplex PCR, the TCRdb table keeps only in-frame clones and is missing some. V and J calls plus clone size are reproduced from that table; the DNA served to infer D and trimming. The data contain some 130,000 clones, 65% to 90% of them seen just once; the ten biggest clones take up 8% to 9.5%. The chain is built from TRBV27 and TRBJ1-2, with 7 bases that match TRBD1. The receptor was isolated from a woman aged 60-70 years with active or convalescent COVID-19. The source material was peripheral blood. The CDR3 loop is CASRILGDSYGYTF. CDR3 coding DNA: TGTGCCAGCAGGATACTGGGGGACAGCTATGGCTACACCTTC.